This TCR beta chain derives from a study of brain T cells in children with intractable seizures. The time point is: blood from clinic visit 5 months post-surgery; TSC patient then seizure free. The sequenced cases were selected for having the highest brain T cell transcript signatures. At least one anti-epileptic drug was given before surgery. Germline-derived CDR1 and CDR2 are SNHLY and FYNNEI. The CDR3 runs 15 residues. The ends lost 6 bases at V and 5 bases at J; junction bases unmatched: 9. Profiled with immunoSEQ multiplex PCR; TCRdb holds only in-frame clones, not every one. This table has 300,000 to 400,000 clones, 85% to 95% appearing once.

The chain combines TRBV2 with TRBJ2-1, with 8 bases identical to TRBD2. The clonotype was recovered from a boy under two years old with tuberous sclerosis and intractable seizures. The sequences come from peripheral blood, collected about 5 months after surgery. CDR3 coding DNA: TGTGCCAGCAGCGCTGGGCGGGAGGAGAACAATGAGCAGTTCTTC. It is translated as CASSAGREENNEQFF.